This is a list of T cell receptor beta chains from one sample in a study of monozygotic twins with inflammatory bowel disease. Reprocessing the 5' RACE reads, TCRdb reports a single entry for every CDR3 protein and omits DNA. The ten most abundant clones cover roughly 1.9% of a sample with about 99,000 distinct CDR3 sequences. Sequenced material: blood. These receptors came from a human donor with ulcerative colitis or Crohn's disease, or a healthy co-twin of an affected twin (not recorded which). CDR3s include the opening cysteine and the closing phenylalanine or tryptophan.

TRBJ2-7 | TRBV6-2/TRBV6-3 | 14 | CASSHPPSSYEQYF
TRBJ2-7 | TRBV7-2 | 12 | CASSLARQVQYF
TRBJ2-3 | TRBV5-1 | 16 | CASSSPGLAGTDTQYF
TRBJ2-3 | TRBV12-3/TRBV12-4 | 15 | CASSPLALNTDTQYF
TRBJ2-5 | TRBV7-9 | 13 | CASTRSVQETQYF
TRBJ1-5 | TRBV27 | 16 | CASSSRRDTHDQPQHF
TRBJ1-1 | TRBV25-1 | 12 | CASMRADTEAFF
TRBJ1-6 | TRBV9 | 14 | CASSVVGDNSPLHF
TRBJ1-2 | TRBV7-2 | 16 | CASTDPDRGLRGGYTF
TRBJ1-5 | TRBV5-1 | 15 | CASSLAGQSFQPQHF
TRBJ2-5 | TRBV5-6 | 16 | CASSLPTGVMQETQYF
TRBJ1-2 | TRBV5-6 | 12 | CASREWDYGYTF
TRBJ2-7 | TRBV6-1 | 15 | CASSRDREGTYEQYF
TRBJ2-2 | TRBV29-1 | 13 | CSVVGRHTGELFF
TRBJ2-7 | TRBV12-3/TRBV12-4 | 12 | CASSPDTVEQYF
TRBJ2-5 | TRBV28 | 15 | CASGNLAVLKETQYF
TRBJ2-5 | TRBV4-2 | 14 | CASSPGTSQETQYF
TRBJ1-1 | TRBV20-1 | 14 | CSARDLPLGPEAFF
TRBJ2-5 | TRBV5-4 | 14 | CASSSRGGEEAQYF
TRBJ1-1 | TRBV5-1 | 12 | CASRQGVAEAFF
TRBJ2-7 | TRBV9 | 15 | CASSVGPQISYEQYF
TRBJ1-3 | TRBV12-3/TRBV12-4 | 13 | CASRDRGRNTIYF
TRBJ2-7 | TRBV18 | 14 | CASSPRTGSYEQYF
TRBJ1-5 | TRBV12-3/TRBV12-4 | 14 | CASRSQGSNQPQHF
TRBJ2-2 | TRBV5-4 | 15 | CASSLVISSSGELFF
TRBJ2-5 | TRBV20-1 | 12 | CSADGAQETQYF
TRBJ1-1 | TRBV5-1 | 13 | CASSLEQGTEAFF
TRBJ1-1 | TRBV12-3/TRBV12-4 | 14 | CASSFLGVNTEAFF